The 15 T cell receptor beta chains in this list originate from one sample, sequenced in a study of OX40 agonist ivuxolimab in advanced cancers. Libraries were built with the immunoSEQ multiplex PCR assay. TCRdb carries this immuneACCESS record with in-frame sequences only. Its versions omit some clonotypes, under half of them owing to an unresolved V gene in the studies checked, with the rest unexplained. This sample gives about 26,000 clones in total; around four fifths of them show up just once. In total, the top ten clones hold around 12% of the sample. The specimen was CD4+ or CD8+ T cells sorted from blood, collected in a trial of the OX40 agonist ivuxolimab. The receptors were sampled from an adult with an advanced solid tumor such as melanoma, head and neck, liver or kidney cancer.

V and J are TRBV4-1 and TRBJ1-2; 7 bases agree with TRBD1. The V and J ends lost 3 bases and 4 bases, in that order; junction bases with no gene match: 11. Germline V gene sequence: CDR1 MGHRA, CDR2 YSYEKL. The CDR3 is made up of 16 amino acids. Written as DNA, the CDR3 is TGCGCCAGCAGCCAGGAAGCCGGGACAGCCCTCTATGGCTACACCTTC. Translating it yields CASSQEAGTALYGYTF.

The rearrangement links TRBV19 to TRBJ1-6, with TRBD1 matching 9 bases. Germline trimming cut 10 bases from V and 9 bases from J; bases unmatched to any gene: 10. The length of the CDR3 is 14 residues. Germline assignment: CDR1 LNHDA and CDR2 SQIVND (reference sequence). The CDR3 reads CATSPGQGGSPLHF. In nucleotides, the CDR3 is TGTGCCACTTCTCCGGGACAGGGCGGTTCACCCCTCCACTTT.

This chain connects TRBV6-5 to TRBJ1-1; D unresolved. The germline V gene encodes CDR1 MNHEY and CDR2 SVGAGI. With 1 base removed from V and 1 base from J, the gap between germline ends came to 7 bases. The CDR3 has 14 residues. The CDR3 protein is CASSYLAENTEAFF. The DNA of the CDR3 is TGTGCCAGCAGTTACTTGGCAGAGAACACTGAAGCTTTCTTT.

This chain connects TRBV2 to TRBJ2-3; no clear D gene. Germline V CDR1 and CDR2: SNHLY, FYNNEI. Trimming took off 6 bases at V and 6 bases at J, with 7 bases between the two ends. The CDR3 contains 11 residues. CDR3: CASRPDDTQYF. CDR3 DNA: TGTGCCAGCAGGCCAGATGATACGCAGTATTTT. Supplemented by reference TRBV2 and TRBJ2-3, the full variable domain reads EPEVTQTPSHQVTQMGQEVILRCVPISNHLYFYWYRQILGQKVEFLVSFYNNEISEKSEIFDDQFSVERPDGSNFTLKIRSTKLEDSAMYFCASRPDDTQYFGPGTRLTVL.

The CDR3 nucleotides are TGTGCCAGCGGAATATGGAGTAGTCAGCCCCAGCATTTT. This encodes CASGIWSSQPQHF. The chain recombines TRBV5-8 with TRBJ1-5, with D hard to call. The CDR3 is made up of 13 amino acids. From germline, CDR1 is SGHTS and CDR2 YDEGEE. V dropped 7 bases and J dropped 6 bases, with 14 bases sitting between them. Supplemented by reference TRBV5-8 and TRBJ1-5, the full variable domain reads EAGVTQSPTHLIKTRGQQATLRCSPISGHTSVYWYQQALGLGLQFLLWYDEGEERNRGNFPPRFSGRQFPNYSSELNVNALELEDSALYLCASGIWSSQPQHFGDGTRLSIL.

V usage is TRBV27 and J usage is TRBJ2-2; D remains ambiguous. V was trimmed by 6 bases and J by 7 bases, leaving 6 bases between them. Germline V CDR1 and CDR2: MNHEY, SMNVEV (reference sequence). This CDR3 region has 11 residues. CDR3: CASRGVGELFF. CDR3 nucleotides: TGTGCCAGCAGAGGTGTCGGGGAGCTGTTTTTT.

The V call is TRBV6-4, the J call TRBJ2-6; D gene ambiguous. The CDR3 length is 18 residues. Germline V gives CDR1 MRHNA, CDR2 SNTAGT. Between the trimmed V and J ends, which lost 4 bases and 5 bases, there was a span of 21 bases. The CDR3 nucleotides are TGTGCCAGCAGTGGCGGTCGCTCACGACAAAGTCGGGCCAACGTCCTGACTTTC. This encodes CASSGGRSRQSRANVLTF.

The V gene is TRBV6-5, the J gene TRBJ2-1; TRBD2 matches at 11 bases. The V segment lost 4 bases and the J segment 9 bases; nucleotides outside the gene matches: 5. Germline CDR1 MNHEY, CDR2 SVGAGI. This CDR3 is built from 14 residues. The CDR3, as DNA: TGTGCCAGCAGTTTTAGCGGGGGGGCCTTTGAGCAGTTCTTC. Encoded protein: CASSFSGGAFEQFF.

The chain joins TRBV6-1 to TRBJ1-3; a possible D gene is TRBD1 (5 bases). The CDR3 runs 16 residues. The V gene's germline CDR1 is MNHNS and CDR2 SASEGT. V shed 3 bases and J shed 0 bases, with 12 bases lying between them. CDR3 DNA sequence: TGTGCCAGCAGTGAGTGGGGGGGGGACTCTGGAAACACCATATATTTT. It yields the protein CASSEWGGDSGNTIYF.

This clone came up a few times. The chain combines TRBV15 with TRBJ1-2; 7 nucleotides agree with TRBD1. Looked up from germline, CDR1 is LNHNV and CDR2 is YYDKDF (reference sequence). The CDR3 has 16 amino acids. V was clipped by 5 bases and J by 0 bases; unmatched bases: 9. The CDR3 here is CATSPGQERANYGYTF. As DNA, the CDR3 is TGTGCCACCAGCCCAGGACAGGAACGAGCTAACTATGGCTACACCTTC.

This chain uses TRBV7-9 with TRBJ2-7, with a tentative D call TRBD1 (6 bases). The CDR3 is 14 residues long. In germline, CDR1 is SEHNR, CDR2 FQNEAQ (reference sequence). Trimming took off 1 base at V and 3 bases at J, with 10 bases between the two ends. The CDR3 nucleotides read TGTGCCAGCAGCTTAGTGGGACAACTCTACGAGCAGTACTTC. Residues: CASSLVGQLYEQYF.

The chain joins TRBV4-1 to TRBJ2-7, with 10 bases that match TRBD2. Germline CDR1 MGHRA, CDR2 YSYEKL. J lost 3 bases, V lost 4 bases, and 3 bases had no gene match. The CDR3 extends over 14 amino acids. The CDR3 protein is CASSPSGGNYEQYF. In DNA, the CDR3 is TGCGCCAGCAGCCCTAGCGGGGGCAACTACGAGCAGTACTTC.

V gene TRBV27 combines with J gene TRBJ1-1; D ambiguous. V shed 5 bases and J shed 0 bases, with 7 bases lying between them. Germline V gene lookup returns CDR1 MNHEY and CDR2 SMNVEV (reference sequence). CDR3 size: 13 residues. The CDR3: CASSQSLNTEAFF. CDR3 DNA sequence: TGTGCCAGCAGTCAAAGCCTGAACACTGAAGCTTTCTTT.

This clone is a singleton in its sample. The chain uses TRBV4-1 and TRBJ1-2; a possible D gene is TRBD1 (5 bases). The CDR3 runs to 15 residues. V lost 3 bases and J 8 bases, leaving 19 bases between the germline ends. Germline V gene lookup returns CDR1 MGHRA and CDR2 YSYEKL. CDR3 DNA: TGCGCCAGCAGCCACATTGGACACCAGCGCCGGGGCTACACCTTC. This encodes CASSHIGHQRRGYTF.

V is TRBV6-5 and J is TRBJ2-7; possibly TRBD2 for D (7 bases). The CDR3 sequence is 13 residues long. Germline CDR1 is MNHEY and CDR2 is SVGAGI. V gave up 10 bases and J gave up 4 bases, with 17 bases separating them. CDR3 amino acids: CATARGANYEQYF. The CDR3 bases are TGTGCCACAGCTCGGGGGGCTAATTACGAGCAGTACTTC.